Sequencing of this T cell receptor beta chain was carried out in a study of shared clonotypes between healthy human individuals (dated by TCRdb to 2019 to 2021). About the full investigation: A couple of women and three men aged 18 to 49 years were included in the cohort. For each donor, three plates each were used for CD4 naive and CD4 memory, two plates were used for CD8 naive, and one plate was used for CD8 memory. Libraries were prepared and TCR repertoires were sequenced by different laboratories using diverse techniques, in order to increase sequencing depth and limit assay-specific biases. Leukapheresis yielded between about 0.94 and 9.5 billion PBMCs per donor. Blood TCR repertoires of five healthy adults were deeply sequenced to estimate repertoire size and the extent of clonotype sharing between individuals.

This clone has a handful of counts. Its antigen has not been determined. The sample holds no much larger clone one base away, and base qualities are not on file. Donors were healthy HIV-negative adults with no recently reported acute infections or vaccinations. All donors were Caucasian adults living in Nashville, Tennessee, USA. CD4+ T cells were enriched by magnetic negative selection; naive cells were then positively selected on CD45RA, and the negative fraction formed the memory subset. Blood was obtained by leukapheresis, after which PBMCs were separated by Ficoll-Histopaque density gradient centrifugation and cryopreserved in liquid nitrogen vapor phase. Analytical flow cytometry was used to check the purity and quantity of every magnetically sorted T cell population. Genomic DNA was isolated from every sorted fraction and measured by UV absorbance on a Nanodrop 2000c. What the study reported, not specific to this receptor: Pairwise subsampling led to the expectation that sequencing depth would affect the degree of clonotype sharing among donors. Roughly 5.2% of naive CD4, 3.5% of naive CD8, roughly 2.4% of memory CD4, and about 0.4% of memory CD8 clonotypes were shared across several donors. Incomplete sequencing was indicated by rarefaction of sorted-subset datasets, despite the large sequencing depth. Estimated clonotype richness was generally larger for naive than for memory subsets. Sampling was restricted to blood, and TCR repertoires in tissues likely differ from the TCR repertoires found in blood. The small number of donors limited the genetic and exposure-history diversity represented. Clonotypes shared by all four sorted-subset donors showed higher generation probabilities than non-shared clonotypes.

CDR1 SGDLS and CDR2 YYNGEE are derived from the germline V gene. Its CDR3 holds 14 amino acids, cysteine through phenylalanine. Only the CDR3 region is kept as DNA, spanning 42 bases read in frame from base 1. Deletion took 5 bases off V and 0 bases off J, with a span of 6 bases between the germline ends. TCR CDR3 regions were amplified from genomic DNA by multiplex PCR using the deep immunoSEQ assay. Extracted genomic DNA from each cell subset was distributed evenly across all wells of several immunoSEQ 96-well plates, and each plate was treated as a replicate. For sorted subsets, each replicate PCR was loaded with 200 ng genomic DNA, equivalent to some 27,000 T cell genomes. The purified libraries were quantified using a Qubit 3.0 fluorometer, sized with a Bioanalyzer 2100, and then quantified again using the KAPA Library Quantification kit. Every immunoSEQ 96-well plate was sequenced on a dedicated single-read 150-cycle Illumina NextSeq 550 flow cell. The source study handled its data this way. The immunoSEQ output contained only junctional sequences without quality scores, so filtering could not match that applied to full-length reads. To assign V/J genes and CDR3, sequences were annotated against IMGT germline references using PyIR, a Python wrapper for IgBLAST v1.9. Reads were removed for weak V/J assignments (E-value above 1e-6), missing CDR3, stop codons, out-of-frame junctions, or ambiguous translated residues. V3J clonotypes were defined as sequences sharing the same inferred V gene, J gene, and CDR3 amino acid sequence. Percentage overlap between repertoires was computed as shared unique clonotypes divided by the size of the smaller repertoire. Repertoire richness was assessed with RTK rarefaction, the Chao1 estimator, and Recon v2.1 estimates of unobserved clonotypes. For all TCRbeta clonotypes obtained by the gDNA method from four donors, generation probabilities were computed with OLGA. TCRdb carries this immuneACCESS record with in-frame sequences only. Its versions omit some clonotypes, under half of them owing to an unresolved V gene in the studies checked, with the rest unexplained. The DNA was the basis for D and trimming; V, J and clone size are from that table. Counted in this sample were about 340,000 clones; around 79% of them appeared once. Of the sample, about 9.4% is held by the ten largest clones.

Sample: memory CD4+ T cells sorted from blood. According to the study, the label for this sample's cell subset or site signals: CD45RA-negative fraction. This chain joins TRBV9 to TRBJ2-6; the D gene is unclear. The receptor was derived from a man aged 30 to 39 in good health. The CDR3 is CASSSVSGANVLTF. In nucleotide form, the sequence is TGTGCCAGCAGTTCCGTCTCTGGGGCCAACGTCCTGACTTTC. The reference TRBV9 and TRBJ2-6 proteins fill in what lies around the CDR3, so the full variable domain reads DSGVTQTPKHLITATGQRVTLRCSPRSGDLSVYWYQQSLDQGLQFLIQYYNGEERAKGNILERFSAQQFPDLHSELNLSSLELGDSALYFCASSSVSGANVLTFGAGSRLTVL.